These 9 T cell receptor beta chains share one sample of origin, sequenced in a study of cytomegalovirus exposure and HLA in healthy donors. The protocol was immunoSEQ multiplex PCR, while the TCRdb copy is restricted to in-frame clones and leaves out a portion. The sample shows roughly 98,000 clones, more than 85% of them seen only once. Sequencing used PBMCs. The receptors shown here come from a man younger than 35 in good health and CMV-seropositive.

CDR3 sequence (DNA): TGTGCCAGCAGTTTACGACAGGGGGTTCTTGGAGAGACCCAGTACTTC. It specifies CASSLRQGVLGETQYF. J is TRBJ2-5 and V is TRBV27, with 9 bases identical to TRBD1. This CDR3 is built from 16 residues. J gave up 4 bases and V 2 bases, and 8 bases lay outside the gene matches. The germline V gene has CDR1 MNHEY and CDR2 SMNVEV (reference sequence).

The J gene is TRBJ1-5, the V gene TRBV15; no definite D call. Germline V gives CDR1 LNHNV, CDR2 YYDKDF (reference sequence). CDR3 length equals 14 residues. V lost 4 bases and J lost 1, with 8 bases in between. DNA of the CDR3: TGTGCCACCAGCACCGGGGTGAGCAATCAGCCCCAGCATTTT. Amino acid sequence: CATSTGVSNQPQHF. The variable domain in full, with the rest retrieved from reference TRBV15 and TRBJ1-5, is DAMVIQNPRYQVTQFGKPVTLSCSQTLNHNVMYWYQQKSSQAPKLLFHYYDKDFNNEADTPDNFQSRRPNTSFCFLDIRSPGLGDTAMYLCATSTGVSNQPQHFGDGTRLSIL.

The chain is built from TRBV5-1 and TRBJ2-3; 10 nucleotides line up with TRBD2. The CDR3 extends over 14 amino acids. Trimming at V came to 3 bases and at J to 3 bases, leaving 1 base not matched to a gene. In germline, CDR1 is SGHRS, CDR2 YFSETQ. In DNA, the CDR3 is TGCGCCAGCAGCTGGGGACTAGCGACAGATACGCAGTATTTT. Amino acids: CASSWGLATDTQYF.

This clone was seen only once. The chain has TRBV27 and TRBJ2-2, with D possibly TRBD1 on 6 matching bases. The germline V gene has CDR1 MNHEY and CDR2 SMNVEV (reference sequence). The CDR3 has 14 residues. Trimming left V 4 bases short and J 1 base short, with 7 bases between. The CDR3 DNA follows: TGTGCCAGCAGTTCGGGACAGAACACCGGGGAGCTGTTTTTT. Translation: CASSSGQNTGELFF.

V usage is TRBV28 and J usage is TRBJ2-7, with no clear D. The V end lost 3 bases, the J end lost 4 bases, and 7 bases lay between the germline ends. Germline CDR1 MDHEN, CDR2 SYDVKM. The CDR3 length is 12 residues. CDR3 bases: TGTGCCAGCAGTTTTCCGGGTTACGAGCAGTACTTC. This translates into CASSFPGYEQYF. Complete variable domain (other parts from reference TRBV28 and TRBJ2-7): DVKVTQSSRYLVKRTGEKVFLECVQDMDHENMFWYRQDPGLGLRLIYFSYDVKMKEKGDIPEGYSVSREKKERFSLILESASTNQTSMYLCASSFPGYEQYFGPGTRLTVT.

This chain connects TRBV4-1 to TRBJ2-2, with D possibly matching TRBD2 (6 bases). CDR1 and CDR2 (germline): MGHRA, YSYEKL. CDR3 length: 14 residues. Trimming took off 8 bases at V and 4 bases at J, with 14 bases between the two ends. The CDR3 nucleotides read TGCGCCAGCCGATGGGACTTGGGCACCGGGGAGCTGTTTTTT. Translating it yields CASRWDLGTGELFF.

This clone was recorded a few times. The chain has TRBV7-2 and TRBJ1-1; 8 bases line up with TRBD1. Trimming removed 2 bases from V and 4 bases from J; junction bases left unmatched: 6. From germline, CDR1 is SGHTA and CDR2 FQGNSA. The CDR3 is 15 amino acids. CDR3 amino acids: CASSLPGQGRTEAFF. Written as DNA, the CDR3 is TGTGCCAGCAGCTTACCAGGACAGGGACGCACTGAAGCTTTCTTT.

V usage is TRBV7-2 and J usage is TRBJ2-5; TRBD2 matches 9 bases. The CDR3 runs to 17 residues. After removal of 3 bases from V and 4 bases from J, the junction contained 12 bases not matched to a gene. The germline CDR1 and CDR2 sequences are SGHTA and FQGNSA. In DNA form, the CDR3 reads TGTGCCAGCAGCTTTGTGGCCGCGGCGGGGGGGCCAGAGACCCAGTACTTC. It is translated as CASSFVAAAGGPETQYF. The entire variable domain, with the rest obtained from reference TRBV7-2 and TRBJ2-5, is as follows: GAGVSQSPSNKVTEKGKDVELRCDPISGHTALYWYRQSLGQGLEFLIYFQGNSAPDKSGLPSDRFSAERTGGSVSTLTIQRTQQEDSAVYLCASSFVAAAGGPETQYFGPGTRLLVL.

The rearrangement uses TRBV20-1 and TRBJ1-2; possibly TRBD1 for D (5 bases). Germline-derived CDR1 and CDR2 are DFQATT and SNEGSKA (reference sequence). Trimming removed 5 bases from V and 4 bases from J, with 8 bases in between. This CDR3 is 11 amino acids long. This chain's CDR3 is CSAGGFYGYTF. CDR3 nucleotides: TGCAGTGCTGGGGGGTTCTATGGCTACACCTTC.